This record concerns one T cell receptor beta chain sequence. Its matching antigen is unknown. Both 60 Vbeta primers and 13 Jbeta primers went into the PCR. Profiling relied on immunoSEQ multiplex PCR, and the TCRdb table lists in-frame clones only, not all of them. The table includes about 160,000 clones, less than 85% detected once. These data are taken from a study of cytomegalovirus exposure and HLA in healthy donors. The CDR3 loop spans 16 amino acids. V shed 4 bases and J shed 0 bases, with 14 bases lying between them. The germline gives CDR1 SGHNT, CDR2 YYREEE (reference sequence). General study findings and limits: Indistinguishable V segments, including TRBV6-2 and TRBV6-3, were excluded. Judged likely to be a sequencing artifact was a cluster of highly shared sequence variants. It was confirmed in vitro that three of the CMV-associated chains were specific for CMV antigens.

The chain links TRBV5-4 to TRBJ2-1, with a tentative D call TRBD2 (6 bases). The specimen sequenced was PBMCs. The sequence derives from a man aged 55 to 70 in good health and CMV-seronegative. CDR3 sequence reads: CASSLPGSGSYNEQFF. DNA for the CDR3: TGTGCCAGCAGCCTCCCGGGTAGCGGCTCCTACAATGAGCAGTTCTTC.